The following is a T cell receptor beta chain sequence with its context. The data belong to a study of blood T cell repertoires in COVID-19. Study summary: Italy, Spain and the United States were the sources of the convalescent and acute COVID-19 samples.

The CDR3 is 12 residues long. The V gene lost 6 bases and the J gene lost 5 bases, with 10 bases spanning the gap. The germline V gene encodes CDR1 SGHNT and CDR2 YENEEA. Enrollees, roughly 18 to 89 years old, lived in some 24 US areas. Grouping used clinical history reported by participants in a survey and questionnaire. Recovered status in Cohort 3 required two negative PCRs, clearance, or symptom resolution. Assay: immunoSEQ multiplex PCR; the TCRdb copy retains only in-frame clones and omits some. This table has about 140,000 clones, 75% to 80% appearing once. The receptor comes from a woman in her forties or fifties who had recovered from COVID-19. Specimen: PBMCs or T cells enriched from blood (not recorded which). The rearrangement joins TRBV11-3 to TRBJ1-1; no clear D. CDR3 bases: TGTGCCAGCAGTGAGAGGGAAACTGAAGCTTTCTTT. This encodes CASSERETEAFF. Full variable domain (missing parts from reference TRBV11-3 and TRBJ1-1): EAGVVQSPRYKIIEKKQPVAFWCNPISGHNTLYWYLQNLGQGPELLIRYENEEAVDDSQLPKDRFSAERLKGVDSTLKIQPAELGDSAVYLCASSERETEAFFGQGTRLTVV.